This entry is about one T cell receptor beta chain. This clone has a handful of counts. The antigen it binds to is not known. The sample holds no much larger clone one base away, and base qualities are not on file. Receptors were amplified or captured by the immunoSEQ multiplex PCR assay. A mixture of 60 forward primers for TCR Vbeta segments and 13 reverse primers for TCR Jbeta segments was used in the multiplex PCR. Amplification of the CDR3 region of rearranged TCR beta genes was performed with a multiplex PCR assay on genomic DNA. Amplified TCR beta libraries were sequenced as 87-base-pair reads on the Illumina HiSeq System. On the authors' methods: A later analysis tallied approximately 87 million unique TCR beta chains across the 700 or so repertoires, and 10 million to 11 million of those chains were shared by two or more donors. To remove PCR and sequencing errors, raw reads were error-corrected and collapsed into unique sequences using a nearest-neighbor algorithm that merged closely related sequences. Alignment of CDR3 sequences to IMGT reference sequences was used to assign V, D and J gene segments. For a sequence to be retained, a match of at least six nucleotides was required to both a V gene segment and a J gene segment. Rearrangements were called productive when the CDR3 lacked stop codons and stayed in frame with V and J; all others were non-productive. Following IMGT convention, CDR3 was defined as the stretch from the second conserved V-encoded cysteine to the conserved J-encoded phenylalanine. The earlier analysis of about 620 of the donors excluded sequences that lacked an unambiguous match to a single V gene segment. In an earlier analysis of a few hundred of the donors, a V segment was called functional when productive rearrangements were above 56.7%, and segregating when the standard deviation between donors exceeded 5%. A statistical classification framework was built to diagnose cytomegalovirus status from the catalog of TCR beta chain sequences. A later analysis assigned V and J genes by comparing TCR nucleotide sequences with IMGT/GENE-DB human TR gene sequences. The TCRdist pipeline was used in a later analysis to assign CDR3 sequences and most-parsimonious VDJ recombination scenarios. In a later analysis, each TCR beta chain was defined by its CDR3 amino acid sequence together with its V-gene family, and reads lacking a unique V-gene family were excluded. As a way to deal with suspected cross-contamination and a sequencing artifact, a later analysis dropped 450 to 600 nucleotide sequences that were highly shared and had low generation probability. For each public chain, a later analysis derived a clonal expansion index from normalized ranks of inferred template counts within each repertoire. In a later analysis, generation probabilities were computed with a VDJ recombination model fitted to out-of-frame rearrangements, and the resulting probabilities were checked against IGoR. In a later analysis, TCR-TCR, TCR-HLA and TCR-CMV co-occurrence was scored with hypergeometric tests, and a repertoire-size bias correction was applied to TCR pairs. To estimate false discovery rates, a later analysis permuted the HLA or CMV assignments 20 times. A later analysis grouped co-occurring TCRs with DBSCAN, adding TCRdist sequence similarity when clustering within HLA-allele-positive subsets. Co-occurrence clustering excluded repertoires with fewer than 30,000 or more than 120,000 public chains, plus five with anomalous nucleotide sharing. The immuneACCESS repertoire file appears here via TCRdb, limited to in-frame rearrangements. These files lack a portion of the clones; in checked studies, under half of the deficit traces to unresolved V genes, and the cause of the others is not known. V and J calls and clone size are as listed in that table; D and trimming were resolved from the DNA. The sample records roughly 78,000 clones, over 55% of which are singletons. Jointly, the top ten make up 5% to 6% of the sample.

The germline V gene supplies CDR1 ENHRY and CDR2 SYGVKD. Counted from cysteine to phenylalanine, this CDR3 has 14 amino acids. Kept here is only the CDR3 DNA, which spans 42 bases and is read in frame from base 1. The germline V end is reduced by 11 bases and the J end by 3 bases; junction bases left unmatched: 10. The cohort comprised fewer than 750 healthy bone marrow donors. All cohort members were sampled while nominally healthy, although unrecorded immune exposures were likely present. The donor tested CMV seropositive and was one of the 289 seropositive cohort members. Every donor gave a peripheral blood sample, and the peripheral blood mononuclear cells from that sample were used for TCR beta sequencing. Genomic DNA extraction from the blood cell samples was performed with the Qiagen DNeasy Blood Extraction Kit. This sample is part of a study of cytomegalovirus exposure and HLA in healthy donors (TCRdb year 2017). In the study overall: An earlier analysis of 587 of the donors reported roughly 300 Gb of sequence data and roughly 120 million unique TCR beta sequences obtained from around 190 million T cells. High-throughput TCR immunosequencing, statistical association of individual TCRs with disease status, and machine learning were combined to predict cytomegalovirus infection status. Every discovery cohort repertoire had been produced on one sequencing platform. The genetic ancestry cluster associated with self-reported Caucasian donors included 65% to 90% of the roughly 400 genotyped donors. Rather than drawing on any new phenotypic data, the later analysis identified candidate immune exposures from TCR beta sequences and the way those sequences occurred across donors. Class I and class II HLA loci were covered by the typing at four-digit resolution. Roughly 5 DR-DQ haplotypes were handled as single units for association and clustering because linkage in the cohort was strong. The study aimed to test whether signatures of past pathogen exposure could be identified by cataloging public T cell receptors. A later analysis re-examined previously published TCR beta repertoires from just over 650 donors and added high-resolution HLA genotyping to investigate patterns of TCR occurrence. The T cell repertoires of some 670 subjects were profiled by immunosequencing and related to cytomegalovirus serostatus. A later genetic analysis took genome-wide SNP genotypes for about 55% of the 666 donors and used that subset as a discovery cohort. Typing coverage differed by locus: A, B, C, DRB1 and DQB1 were typed in roughly 620-630 donors, DQA1 in about 500, DPA1 in roughly 590, and DPB1 in around 440. To decide whether each TCR beta V gene segment behaved as functional or pseudogenic, an earlier analysis of some 570 of the donors relied on high-throughput TCR beta sequencing. Donor age, sex, ethnicity and CMV serostatus were collected together with the repertoire data. Among around 400 genotyped donors of the cohort, an average of approximately 220,000 unique TCR beta nucleotide sequences was sequenced per donor, of which 15% to 20% were non-productive. Along with the roughly 670-subject first cohort, a separate validation cohort of 120 different subjects was used. Approximately 300 gigabases of sequencing data and approximately 80 million unique TCR sequences were included in an early release covering 550 to 800 HLA-typed donors.

The research as a whole found: Most TCR sequences were observed very rarely across donors, whereas some public TCRs were present in many individuals. In both the original and validation cohorts, the classifier was reported to diagnose cytomegalovirus status with high specificity and sensitivity. In a later analysis, HLA-associated TCR beta chains showed more clonal expansion and lower generation probabilities than non-associated chains that were equally common. In the study, about 150 TCR beta chains were listed as associated with cytomegalovirus. In a later analysis, TCR association rates were found to vary across HLA loci, with the most associated TCRs seen for DRB1 alleles and the fewest for HLA-C alleles. In an earlier analysis of around 500 of the donors, most TCR beta V segments appeared in productive rearrangements about 87% or about 30% of the time, broadly matching IMGT annotations. A few of the identified cytomegalovirus-associated TCR beta chains were confirmed in vitro to be specific for cytomegalovirus antigens. At a false discovery rate of 0.05, a later analysis linked fewer than 20,000 TCR beta sequences to specific HLA alleles. Most CMV-associated TCR beta chains appeared to be HLA-restricted in a later analysis, and the HLA associations seemed to be driven largely by CMV exposure. The authors suggested that the approach could potentially be generalized to other disease states and immunological phenotypes. Only TCR beta chains were sequenced in this cohort, and the absence of alpha or paired-chain data limited detectable features. When HLA alleles, especially DR and DQ, strongly co-occurred, TCR associations were difficult to assign to individual alleles. A further reported finding was that TCR beta sequences accurately predicted the HLA-A and HLA-B alleles for most subjects in the first cohort. Some IMGT-functional V segments, including TRBV6-2 and TRBV6-3, could not be told apart with the 87-base-pair reads, so those segments were excluded. V-gene and J-gene trimming of TCR beta chains was associated with a missense DCLRE1C variant in a later genetic analysis, and the association was replicated in an independent cohort. Compared with the roughly 710-donor mean, donors in an Asian-associated ancestry cluster had fewer N-insertions in productive TCRs, according to a later genetic analysis. Correlated functional status among segregating V segments might be attributable to linkage disequilibrium, but an unknown experimental factor could not be ruled out. Because HLA typing was missing for some donors at each locus, association tests included only the typed subset. Because counts were too low, some 16 rarely observed V segments, including chromosome 9 orphons, were excluded from the earlier analysis of a few hundred of the donors. A group of highly shared sequence variants was considered likely to be a technical artifact of the sequencing pipeline. Presence/absence analyses assumed roughly uniform sequencing depth across donors, an assumption that may not hold. The only immune exposure information available for the cohort was CMV serostatus. According to a later analysis, parvovirus B19, influenza, CMV and Epstein-Barr virus appeared linked to several top co-occurrence clusters.

This sequence uses TRBV10-3 and TRBJ1-2; TRBD1 aligns with 9 central bases. The TCR was taken from a man aged 25 to 40 in good health and CMV-seropositive. Sequencing was carried out using PBMCs. The nucleotides are TGTGCCTGTGGGGGACAGGGCAGCGACTATGGCTACACCTTC. This is translated as CACGGQGSDYGYTF.